The rows below give T cell receptor beta chains drawn from one sample of a study of T cell repertoires in ileal Crohn's disease. Assay: immunoSEQ multiplex PCR; the TCRdb copy retains only in-frame clones and omits some. The table lists about 62,000 clones, 85% to 90% of them singletons. Sequencing input: ileal tissue. These receptors originate from an adult with Crohn's disease. CDR3s include the opening cysteine and the closing phenylalanine or tryptophan. The D gene is left open where the match is weak. Rows may omit the clone size; those that give it use once, few, many or a size class.

J,size,D,V,DNA,CDR3
TRBJ1-6,once,.,TRBV10-3,TGTGCCATCAGTGGTCAAAATAATTCACCCCTCCACTTT,CAISGQNNSPLHF
TRBJ2-3,.,TRBD1,TRBV5-1,TGCGCCAGCAGCTTAGGACAGGGGTCGACAGATACGCAGTATTTT,CASSLGQGSTDTQYF
TRBJ1-1,.,TRBD1,TRBV2,TGTGCCAGCGACCCAACCGGGACAGGAAACACTGAAGCTTTCTTT,CASDPTGTGNTEAFF
TRBJ2-4,.,.,TRBV6-6,TGTGCCAGCAGTTACTGGGAGGACGGTAACATTCAGTACTTC,CASSYWEDGNIQYF
TRBJ1-5,.,.,TRBV5-1,TGCGCCAGCAGCTTGGCCTCCGGGGGGGAGCCCCAGCATTTT,CASSLASGGEPQHF
TRBJ1-3,few,.,TRBV6-1,TGTGCCAGCAGCGACATATCTGGAAACACCATATATTTT,CASSDISGNTIYF
TRBJ1-2,.,.,TRBV4-1,TGCGCCAGCAGCCAAGATTGGAGAGGCGCTAACTATGGCTACACCTTC,CASSQDWRGANYGYTF
TRBJ2-7,.,TRBD1,TRBV27,TGTGCCAGCAGTCAGCAGGGGGTTCCATCCTACGAGCAGTACTTC,CASSQQGVPSYEQYF
TRBJ2-3,.,TRBD2,TRBV6-6,TGTGCCAGCAGTTCTGCGGGAGGGCGGAATACGCAGTATTTT,CASSSAGGRNTQYF
TRBJ2-1,.,.,TRBV7-3,TGTGCCAGCAGCCCTGGTTTGACGGGCAATGAGCAGTTCTTC,CASSPGLTGNEQFF
TRBJ1-2,.,TRBD1,TRBV4-3,TGCGCCAGCAGCCAAGAGGACAGGGCAACTGGCTACACCTTC,CASSQEDRATGYTF
TRBJ2-7,.,.,TRBV28,TGTGCCAGCAGCTGGCGGGGAATTTACGAGCAGTACTTC,CASSWRGIYEQYF
TRBJ1-1,once,.,TRBV14,TGTGCCAGCAGCCAAGACCCGGGAGTCACTGAAGCTTTCTTT,CASSQDPGVTEAFF
TRBJ1-4,.,.,TRBV5-6,TGTGCCAGCAGCTCGAAACTCCAAAATGAAAAACTGTTTTTT,CASSSKLQNEKLFF
TRBJ2-3,.,.,TRBV6-1,TGTGCCAGCAGTGAACCAGGATTTGGAGATACGCAGTATTTT,CASSEPGFGDTQYF
TRBJ1-1,.,.,TRBV7-9,TGTGCCAGCAGCTTGAATACAGGGAACACTGAAGCTTTCTTT,CASSLNTGNTEAFF
TRBJ1-2,.,TRBD1,TRBV5-1,TGCGCCAGCAGCTTGGGGACAGGGAACTATGGCTACACCTTC,CASSLGTGNYGYTF
TRBJ1-3,.,.,TRBV28,TGTGCCAGCAGTCCTCCTCGTGGAAACACCATATATTTT,CASSPPRGNTIYF
TRBJ2-3,.,.,TRBV7-2,TGTGCCAGCAGCTTAGTAGGTAGCGGAAGCACAGATACGCAGTATTTT,CASSLVGSGSTDTQYF
TRBJ2-7,.,.,TRBV19,TGTGCCAGTAGCCCGTTTACAGTTTCTGGGCTTAAATACTTC,CASSPFTVSGLKYF
TRBJ1-2,.,.,TRBV4-1,TGCGCCAGCAGCCAGCGGGGTTTCAATGGCTACACCTTC,CASSQRGFNGYTF
TRBJ2-1,.,TRBD2,TRBV19,TGTGCCAGTGCGAGTAGCGGGAGGGCTGAGCAGTTCTTC,CASASSGRAEQFF
TRBJ1-2,.,.,TRBV29-1,TGCAGCGTTGTAGAGGGATACGGGGGAGGGTATGGCTACACCTTC,CSVVEGYGGGYGYTF
TRBJ1-1,.,.,TRBV28,TGTGCCAGCAGTCTGACAGGGAACACTGAAGCTTTCTTT,CASSLTGNTEAFF
TRBJ1-1,.,TRBD1,TRBV5-1,TGCGCCAGCAGCTTGGCCTTGGACAGGGACACTGAAGCTTTCTTT,CASSLALDRDTEAFF
TRBJ2-5,.,TRBD1,TRBV4-2,TGTGCCAGCAGCCAGGGGAGACAGGGTAGGTCTGTAGGGGAGACCCAGTACTTC,CASSQGRQGRSVGETQYF
TRBJ1-5,.,TRBD1,TRBV4-2,TGTGCCAGCAGCCAAGATGTGGCAGGGGGCGAGCCCCAGCATTTT,CASSQDVAGGEPQHF
TRBJ1-2,.,.,TRBV30,TGTGCCTGGAGTTTTGGCTCGGGGAACTATGGCTACACCTTC,CAWSFGSGNYGYTF
TRBJ1-2,.,TRBD1,TRBV29-1,TGCAGCGTTTTTCGACAGGGGACACATCATGGCTACACCTTC,CSVFRQGTHHGYTF
TRBJ1-6,.,.,TRBV7-9,TGTGCCAGCAGCTTAAACTCGGAGTCCCTCCACTTT,CASSLNSESLHF
TRBJ1-1,.,TRBD1,TRBV2,TGTGCCAGTTTCCAAGACAGGGGCACTGAAGCTTTCTTT,CASFQDRGTEAFF
TRBJ1-1,.,TRBD1,TRBV9,TGTGCCAGCAGCGCCGGGACAGGGGCGAACACTGAAGCTTTCTTT,CASSAGTGANTEAFF
TRBJ1-3,.,.,TRBV27,TGTGCCAGCAGTTTTTCTCCGGGAAGGGGAAACACCATATATTTT,CASSFSPGRGNTIYF
TRBJ1-5,.,.,TRBV10-1,TGCGCCAGCTGGGACTCTCAAAGTCAGCCCCAGCATTTT,CASWDSQSQPQHF
TRBJ1-1,once,.,TRBV4-1,TGCGCCAGCAGCCAAGACGGCCGAGGGCGGGGGAACACTGAAGCTTTCTTT,CASSQDGRGRGNTEAFF
TRBJ2-1,.,TRBD2,TRBV27,TGTGCCAGCAGTTTTTTCCTGACTAGCGGTTACAATGAGCAGTTCTTC,CASSFFLTSGYNEQFF
TRBJ2-1,.,TRBD2,TRBV7-8,TGTGCCAGCAGCCCACAACTCAGGGGTACGGGACTAGCGGGGGTGGGCAATGAGCAGTTCTTC,CASSPQLRGTGLAGVGNEQFF
TRBJ2-7,.,.,TRBV11-3,TGTGCCAGCTCCTCCCTAGTGGCAAACTCCTACGAGCAGTACTTC,CASSSLVANSYEQYF
TRBJ1-5,.,.,TRBV19,TGTGCCAGTAGTATAATTGCAGGATTCAATCAGCCCCAGCATTTT,CASSIIAGFNQPQHF
TRBJ2-2,.,.,TRBV6-1,TGTGCCAGCAGTGAGTTCGGAGGCCCCGGGGAGCTGTTTTTT,CASSEFGGPGELFF
TRBJ1-3,.,.,TRBV7-8,TGTGCCAGCAGCTTAGCGCGGGTAAACTCTGGAAACACCATATATTTT,CASSLARVNSGNTIYF
TRBJ1-5,.,.,TRBV27,TGTGCCAGCAGTTTGGGAGTGTGGCAGCCCCAGCATTTT,CASSLGVWQPQHF
TRBJ2-1,.,TRBD2,TRBV27,TGTGCCAGCAGAGTAGGTGGACTAGCGGGGCGGAGTTCCTACAATGAGCAGTTCTTC,CASRVGGLAGRSSYNEQFF
TRBJ2-3,.,TRBD1,TRBV5-4,TGTGCCAGCAGCTTAAACAGGGGCGGCACAGATACGCAGTATTTT,CASSLNRGGTDTQYF
TRBJ1-4,.,TRBD1,TRBV30,TGTGCCTGGAGTGCCGGACAGGGGATTAATGAAAAACTGTTTTTT,CAWSAGQGINEKLFF
TRBJ2-3,.,.,TRBV19,TGTGCCAGTAGTATTTCCAGGGTTAGCACAGATACGCAGTATTTT,CASSISRVSTDTQYF
TRBJ2-7,.,.,TRBV12-5,TGTGCTAGTGGTTTGGGACCCCCAGGGTCCGAGCAGTACTTC,CASGLGPPGSEQYF
TRBJ1-2,.,TRBD1,TRBV4-1,TGCGCCAGCAGCGCCCGGGACAGCGACCATTCTAACTATGGCTACACCTTC,CASSARDSDHSNYGYTF
TRBJ2-3,once,TRBD2,TRBV7-3,TGTGCCAGCAGCTTACTAGCGGTCGACACAGATACGCAGTATTTT,CASSLLAVDTDTQYF
TRBJ2-5,.,TRBD1,TRBV6-1,TGTGCCAGCCAAGGGGACAGGTACCAAGAGACCCAGTACTTC,CASQGDRYQETQYF
TRBJ1-3,.,.,TRBV5-4,TGTGCCAGCAGCTTAAGCGGGGCGGGCGGAAACACCATATATTTT,CASSLSGAGGNTIYF
TRBJ1-1,.,.,TRBV5-6,TGTGCCAGCAGCTTGGGACAGACGGTGGAAGCTTTCTTT,CASSLGQTVEAFF
TRBJ2-2,once,.,TRBV19,TGTGCCAGTAGTCCCCCGGGACACCTGAACACCGGGGAGCTGTTTTTT,CASSPPGHLNTGELFF
TRBJ1-1,.,TRBD1,TRBV9,TGTGCCAGCAGCGTAGACCCCGGGACAGGGGTGAACACTGAAGCTTTCTTT,CASSVDPGTGVNTEAFF
TRBJ2-1,.,.,TRBV20-1,TGCAGTGCTAGAAGGGGAAATGAGCAGTTCTTC,CSARRGNEQFF